The present T cell receptor beta chain was sequenced within a study of T cell changes during pregnancy in multiple sclerosis. This CDR3 is 14 amino acids long. Trimming stripped 4 bases from V and 5 bases from J, with 15 bases between. Germline V gene data show CDR1 as SGDLS and CDR2 as YYNGEE. The method was immunoSEQ multiplex PCR; TCRdb's version includes in-frame clones alone and lacks a portion of them. This sample has about 42,000 clones, with about 90% found just once. Source: CD4+ T cells from peripheral blood mononuclear cells, taken before pregnancy. This chain uses TRBV9 with TRBJ1-2; TRBD1 is a possible D gene (5 bases). This TCR was sampled from a female donor with multiple sclerosis, enrolled in a pregnancy study. CDR3 amino acids: CASSLGAGLYGYTF. CDR3 coding DNA: TGTGCCAGCAGCCTAGGGGCAGGGCTGTATGGCTACACCTTC.